This TCR beta chain was identified during a study of cytomegalovirus exposure and HLA in healthy donors. Points from the study as a whole: Because they were indistinguishable, some V segments, including TRBV6-2 and TRBV6-3, were excluded.

The CDR3 covers 13 residues. V lost 9 bases and J 6 bases, leaving 15 bases between the germline ends. CDR1 and CDR2 (germline): SNHLY, FYNNEI. This clone was observed a single time. Its target is unknown. PCR was performed using 60 Vbeta and 13 Jbeta primers. Method: immunoSEQ multiplex PCR; TCRdb's copy keeps in-frame clones and lacks some. The sample lists roughly 95,000 clones, 70% to 85% occurring once. The chain links TRBV2 to TRBJ1-5; the D is unclear. The sequence was obtained from a man aged 25 to 40 in good health and CMV-seropositive. The sample taken for sequencing was PBMCs. CDR3 sequence reads: CASGEGNGQPQHF. CDR3 DNA: TGTGCCAGTGGGGAGGGTAACGGTCAGCCCCAGCATTTT. Looking up the rest from reference TRBV2 and TRBJ1-5 gives the full variable domain: EPEVTQTPSHQVTQMGQEVILRCVPISNHLYFYWYRQILGQKVEFLVSFYNNEISEKSEIFDDQFSVERPDGSNFTLKIRSTKLEDSAMYFCASGEGNGQPQHFGDGTRLSIL.